This T cell receptor beta chain was obtained from a study of CD8 T cells in ankylosing spondylitis listed by TCRdb under 2017. Study-wide context: To find TCR variants linked to disease, the study profiled T cell receptor beta repertoires in ankylosing spondylitis patients and healthy donors. In total, the full study cohort was made up of some 100 healthy donors and roughly 27 ankylosing spondylitis patients. Peripheral blood was sampled, and synovial fluid was also collected from ankylosing spondylitis patients. Beyond this particular receptor, the publication reports: Some of the motif variants had been reported before in the synovial fluid and blood of reactive arthritis patients, a finding that suggests common disease-initiation mechanisms. A TCR beta motif made up of under ten highly homologous amino acid variants appeared to be characteristic of blood from ankylosing spondylitis patients. A CD8+ phenotype was shown by the disease-linked clones, which were found at relatively low frequencies in peripheral blood. The disease-linked clones were reported as significantly enriched in matched synovial fluid samples from ankylosing spondylitis patients.

For sequencing, an Illumina HiSeq 2500 was employed. TCR beta libraries were prepared by quantitative 5'-RACE with molecular barcodes. In the source study's methods: Disease-linked TCR variants were identified with a new computational method built on a probabilistic model of VDJ rearrangement. Using fastp at Q25 and MiXCR, TCRdb reprocessed the public reads and kept productive beta chains. CDR3 protein duplicates are merged, each entry listing the most common genes and DNA. The V and J calls shown here were made by TCRdb, not taken from the authors' results. Recorded for this sample are 250,000 to 350,000 distinct CDR3 sequences; about 19% of them occurred a single time. The ten most abundant clones make up 7.8% of the sample. The CDR3 runs 11 amino acids, cysteine and phenylalanine included. Left in the record is the CDR3 DNA by itself, 33 bases read in frame from the first base. V loses 7 bases, J loses 1 base, and the germline ends lie 4 bases apart. CDR1 and CDR2 are drawn from the germline V gene: MNHEY, SVGAGI.

This clonotype was picked up many times. Its specific antigen is unknown. One base away there is no much larger clone; base qualities are not given. In this chain, TRBV6-5 is recombined with TRBJ1-1; the D gene cannot be named for sure. The sequenced material came from blood, either unsorted or a sorted T cell fraction (not recorded which). This receptor was taken from a male donor with ankylosing spondylitis or in good health (not recorded which). The sequence in DNA is TGTGCCAGCAACTCGAACACTGAAGCTTTCTTT. Its protein product is CASNSNTEAFF.